This TCR beta chain was retrieved from a study of T cell responses to AZD1222 COVID-19 vaccine (dated by TCRdb to the early 2020s). Context from the whole study: TCR sequencing was performed for 230 to 250 trial participants, of whom about 200 were given two doses of AZD1222 and 26 were given two doses of MenACWY control vaccine. Trial participants were enrolled by age into subgroups of 18-55, 56-69 and 70-plus years, and roughly 150, 30 and 60 TCR-sequenced participants, respectively, were included in these subgroups.

V is clipped by 0 bases and J by 7 bases, and the sequence between their germline boundaries is 6 bases long. Including the terminal cysteine and phenylalanine, the CDR3 comprises 11 residues. Left in the record is the CDR3 DNA by itself, 33 bases read in frame from the first base. The CDR1 and CDR2 encoded by the germline V gene (reference sequence) are GTSNPN and SVGIG. In light of the paper, this sample's time point label describes: about 28 days (+/-7) after the second vaccine dose. Because spike-specific TCR depth and breadth did not differ between the two schedules, AZD1222 recipients who got a second dose at roughly 4 weeks were pooled with those who got a second dose at roughly 12 weeks. Vaccinee samples were obtained from the UK trials COV001 and COV002, which included a single-blind randomized controlled phase 2/3 trial of AZD1222 (ChAdOx1 nCoV-19) in healthy adults. Trial participant PBMC samples were collected at day 0 and day 28 after the second dose for TCRbeta chain sequencing.

Regarding this clone: Its antigen is still unknown. Base quality data are lacking; no much larger clone is found one base away.

General study outcomes and caveats: Only a handful of AZD1222 recipients were SARS-CoV-2 seropositive at baseline, limiting conclusions about previously exposed vaccinees. After two AZD1222 doses, both the breadth and the depth of spike-specific TCRs were significantly higher than at day 0 and than in MenACWY recipients. The whole spike protein was spanned by vaccine-associated CD4 TCRs, and dominant responses were seen in regions 160-218 and 743-854. No day 14 peak-response samples were available, so repertoires were characterized only after the peak T cell response. The 56-69-year group was small, and its depth increase did not reach significance, likely because of low power. Most participants were white British and females outnumbered males, and the authors suggested that clonal diversity may have been underestimated. Reportedly, close to half of the unique spike-specific TCRs recognized epitopes lying outside the regions that are mutated in the B.1.351 and B.1.1.7 variants.

The CDR3 regions of human TCRbeta chains were analyzed by immunosequencing. The source study handled its data this way. Repertoire TCRs were matched against a reference library of SARS-CoV-2-specific TCRs generated with the MIRA antigen-specificity platform. Breadth was defined as the fraction of unique TCRs that were SARS-CoV-2-associated, and depth was defined as the fraction of total T cells that were SARS-CoV-2-associated. Using the MIRA data, each spike-specific TCR was assigned both to the spike region to which the TCR was reactive and to a CD4 or CD8 class. Log10-transformed breadth and depth values were compared by one-way ANOVA with Sidak's multiple comparisons tests. Imported from immuneACCESS, the table was reduced by TCRdb to in-frame sequences with V and J called. These copies leave out some clones; in studies compared against another copy, an unresolved V gene accounts for under half, and the cause of the remainder is not known. That table furnishes V, J and clone size, whereas the DNA furnished D and trimming. The sample table holds roughly 150,000 clones, of which about 90% were seen once. Approximately 0.98% of the sample belongs to the ten largest clones.

The sequence was obtained from an adult who received the AZD1222 COVID-19 vaccine. This sample comprised peripheral blood, obtained 28 days after the second AZD1222 dose. The sequence joins TRBV30 to TRBJ1-1, with no confidently assigned D gene. The DNA sequence is as follows: TGTGCCTGGAGTGTACACTATGAAGCTTTCTTT. Its amino acids are CAWSVHYEAFF.